The 30 T cell receptor beta chains given below trace back to one sample, sequenced in a study of shared clonotypes between healthy human individuals. TCRdb's table, derived via immunoSEQ multiplex PCR, lists solely in-frame clones and lacks some. The sample has fewer than 400,000 clones; about 74% are singletons. Sample: memory CD4+ T cells sorted from blood. Documented subset: CD45RA-negative fraction. The origin of the receptors is a man between 25 and 39 years old in good health.

This chain joins TRBV4-3 and TRBJ2-5, with D possibly being TRBD1 (5 bases). Germline CDR1 and CDR2: LGHNA and YSLEER. CDR3 length: 16 residues. Trimming pared 0 bases from V and 5 bases from J, leaving 16 bases between. CDR3 bases: TGCGCCAGCAGCCAAGATCCACTCAGGGTTACCGAGACCCAGTACTTC. Residues: CASSQDPLRVTETQYF.

The chain uses TRBV19 and TRBJ1-5, with 9 bases identical to TRBD1. There are 16 residues in the CDR3. The V and J ends lost 6 bases and 2 bases, in that order; junction bases with no gene match: 8. Germline CDR1 and CDR2: LNHDA and SQIVND (reference sequence). This chain's CDR3 is CASRWTGDVGNQPQHF. The CDR3 region has the DNA TGTGCCAGTAGGTGGACAGGGGATGTTGGCAATCAGCCCCAGCATTTT.

The rearrangement joins TRBV19 to TRBJ2-5; D is uncertain. V shed 6 bases and J shed 0 bases, with 2 bases lying between them. The CDR3 loop spans 11 amino acids. The germline gives CDR1 LNHDA, CDR2 SQIVND (reference sequence). The CDR3 sequence is CASRHQETQYF. The CDR3 nucleotides read TGTGCCAGTAGACACCAAGAGACCCAGTACTTC.

This clone was picked up one time. The chain carries TRBV6-1 and TRBJ2-2, with a tentative D call TRBD1 (5 bases). V was cut by 2 bases and J by 4 bases, with 11 bases left in between. This CDR3 has 15 amino acids. Germline CDR1 and CDR2: MNHNS and SASEGT. Here the CDR3 DNA reads TGTGCCAGCAGTGAAAGGCAGGGATTCACCGGGGAGCTGTTTTTT. Translated: CASSERQGFTGELFF.

A remark on this clone: The same CDR3 is also encoded by other DNA sequences in this sample. The gene calls are TRBV18 and TRBJ2-3, with 8 bases identical to TRBD2. This CDR3 contains 15 residues. After removal of 3 bases from V and 0 bases from J, the junction contained 2 bases not matched to a gene. Germline lookup yields CDR1 KGHSH and CDR2 LQKENI. The CDR3 nucleotides read TGTGCCAGCTCACCGGTAGCGGGAAGCACAGATACGCAGTATTTT. Encoded protein: CASSPVAGSTDTQYF.

The V gene is TRBV7-8, the J gene TRBJ2-7, with TRBD2 identical over 7 bases. Germline trimming cut 2 bases from V and 3 bases from J; bases unmatched to any gene: 4. CDR3 size: 14 residues. From germline, CDR1 is SGHVS and CDR2 FQNEAQ. The CDR3 DNA reads TGTGCCAGCAGCTTAACAAGCGGGATCTACGAGCAGTACTTC. Its protein product is CASSLTSGIYEQYF.

The chain links TRBV29-1 to TRBJ2-5; no clear D. CDR1 and CDR2 (germline): SQVTM, ANQGSEA. The CDR3 loop spans 10 amino acids. V lost 4 bases and J lost 11, with 11 bases in between. The chain's CDR3 is CSVVLLSQYF. The CDR3 DNA reads TGCAGCGTTGTGTTGTTATCTCAGTACTTC. Based on the CDR3 plus reference TRBV29-1 and TRBJ2-5, the full variable domain is SAVISQKPSRDICQRGTSLTIQCQVDSQVTMMFWYRQQPGQSLTLIATANQGSEATYESGFVIDKFPISRPNLTFSTLTVSNMSPEDSSIYLCSVVLLSQYFGPGTRLLVL.

The chain couples TRBV7-2 to TRBJ2-1, with 10 bases fitting TRBD2. CDR3 size: 17 residues. Germline trimming cut 5 bases from V and 0 bases from J; bases unmatched to any gene: 7. The V gene's germline CDR1 is SGHTA and CDR2 FQGNSA. The CDR3 DNA is TGTGCCAGCAGCGCACAACGGACTAGCGGCTCCTACAATGAGCAGTTCTTC. It is translated as CASSAQRTSGSYNEQFF.

The chain links TRBV5-1 to TRBJ2-7; 14 bases agree with TRBD2. V gave up 4 bases and J gave up 6 bases; unmatched junction bases: 6. The CDR3 contains 15 residues. Germline CDR1 SGHRS, CDR2 YFSETQ. The CDR3 loop is CASSDSGTSGSEQYF. The CDR3 nucleotides read TGCGCCAGCAGCGACTCCGGGACTAGCGGGAGCGAGCAGTACTTC. The complete variable domain, with remaining parts taken from reference TRBV5-1 and TRBJ2-7, reads KAGVTQTPRYLIKTRGQQVTLSCSPISGHRSVSWYQQTPGQGLQFLFEYFSETQRNKGNFPGRFSGRQFSNSRSEMNVSTLELGDSALYLCASSDSGTSGSEQYFGPGTRLTVT.

This clone showed up many times. Here the CDR3 reads CASSLAGTGGLYGYTF. The CDR3 DNA reads TGTGCCAGCAGCTTAGCCGGGACAGGGGGACTCTATGGCTACACCTTC. The J gene is TRBJ1-2, the V gene TRBV7-2; 11 bases map to TRBD1. This CDR3 comprises 16 residues. V lost 0 bases to trimming and J lost 4 bases; unmatched junction nucleotides: 4. The germline CDR1 and CDR2 sequences are SGHTA and FQGNSA. Full variable domain (remainder filled in from reference TRBV7-2 and TRBJ1-2): GAGVSQSPSNKVTEKGKDVELRCDPISGHTALYWYRQSLGQGLEFLIYFQGNSAPDKSGLPSDRFSAERTGGSVSTLTIQRTQQEDSAVYLCASSLAGTGGLYGYTFGSGTRLTVV.

The sample holds many counts of this clone. This chain links TRBV29-1 with TRBJ1-2; 10 positions agree with TRBD1. Germline CDR1 SQVTM, CDR2 ANQGSEA. The J segment lost 5 bases and the V segment lost 5 bases, leaving 5 bases of the junction unmatched. There are 13 residues in the CDR3. Here the CDR3 reads CSVSRQGAYGYTF. DNA of the CDR3: TGCAGCGTTTCGAGACAGGGGGCATATGGCTACACCTTC.

J is TRBJ2-1 and V is TRBV11-3; TRBD2 might be the D (5 bases). This CDR3 is built from 15 residues. V was pared by 5 bases and J by 5 bases, with 16 bases between. The germline V gene encodes CDR1 SGHNT and CDR2 YENEEA. The CDR3 is CASSPDSTPNNEQFF. CDR3 nucleotides: TGTGCCAGCAGCCCGGACTCAACTCCTAACAATGAGCAGTTCTTC. Full variable domain (outside the CDR3, taken from reference TRBV11-3 and TRBJ2-1): EAGVVQSPRYKIIEKKQPVAFWCNPISGHNTLYWYLQNLGQGPELLIRYENEEAVDDSQLPKDRFSAERLKGVDSTLKIQPAELGDSAVYLCASSPDSTPNNEQFFGPGTRLTVL.

The V call is TRBV28, the J call TRBJ2-7, with TRBD2 matching over 12 bases. J was trimmed by 3 bases and V by 5 bases; bases with no gene match: 5. Germline loops: CDR1 MDHEN, CDR2 SYDVKM. The CDR3 loop spans 15 amino acids. The CDR3 protein is CASSPWTSGDYEQYF. The CDR3 nucleotides read TGTGCCAGCAGTCCGTGGACTAGCGGGGACTACGAGCAGTACTTC.

V usage is TRBV7-2 and J usage is TRBJ2-5; D is uncertain. Germline CDR1 is SGHTA and CDR2 is FQGNSA. This CDR3 is 14 amino acids long. V was cut by 2 bases and J by 2 bases, with 9 bases left in between. CDR3 amino acids: CASSLRLTQETQYF. The DNA for the CDR3 is TGTGCCAGCAGCTTAAGACTGACACAAGAGACCCAGTACTTC.

J is TRBJ1-3 and V is TRBV5-6; maybe TRBD1 (5 bases). The length of the CDR3 is 14 residues. Germline lookup yields CDR1 SGHDT and CDR2 YYEEEE. Trimming took off 1 base at V and 4 bases at J, with 9 bases between the two ends. Written as DNA, the CDR3 is TGTGCCAGCAGCTTGATATCAGGGGGAAACACCATATATTTT. Its translation is CASSLISGGNTIYF.

V usage is TRBV6-6 and J usage is TRBJ2-3, with 9 bases that match TRBD1. This CDR3 is built from 16 residues. V lost 6 bases to trimming and J lost 6 bases; unmatched junction nucleotides: 13. Per the germline V gene, CDR1 is MNHNY and CDR2 is SVGAGI (reference sequence). The CDR3 reads CASRSPGQGRTDTQYF. The CDR3 coding sequence is TGTGCCAGCAGGTCGCCGGGACAGGGTAGAACGGATACGCAGTATTTT.

The chain has TRBV30 and TRBJ2-2, with 9 positions matching TRBD2. Unmatched junction bases numbered 6, after V lost 0 bases and J lost 7 bases. The germline CDR1 and CDR2 sequences are GTSNPN and SVGIG (reference sequence). This CDR3 has 15 residues. CDR3 protein: CAWSVKLAGVGELFF. The CDR3 region has the DNA TGTGCCTGGAGTGTAAAATTAGCGGGGGTCGGGGAGCTGTTTTTT.

The chain has TRBV10-1 and TRBJ2-2; D unclear. CDR3 length equals 14 residues. The germline V gene has CDR1 WNHNN and CDR2 SYGVQD (reference sequence). V was cut by 6 bases and J by 3 bases, with 11 bases left in between. In nucleotides, the CDR3 is TGCGCCAGCAGCGAGCAAGGGTACACCGGGGAGCTGTTTTTT. Encoded protein: CASSEQGYTGELFF.

The chain employs TRBV6-5 and TRBJ2-7; D is unclear. Per germline, CDR1 MNHEY and CDR2 SVGAGI. The CDR3 runs to 11 residues. The V and J ends lost 8 bases and 2 bases respectively, with 7 bases between them. CDR3: CASLQTYEQYF. The CDR3 DNA sequence: TGTGCCAGCCTCCAGACCTACGAGCAGTACTTC.

V is TRBV27 and J is TRBJ2-3; weak D call: TRBD1 (5 bases). This CDR3 region has 14 residues. Trimming cost V 6 bases and J 6 bases, with 16 bases left between them. Germline loops: CDR1 MNHEY, CDR2 SMNVEV (reference sequence). Written as DNA, the CDR3 is TGTGCCAGCAGCCTTATTGGGGCGAGGGATACGCAGTATTTT. Translating gives CASSLIGARDTQYF.

This clone was observed a handful of times. The V and J genes are TRBV5-4 and TRBJ2-4, with a tentative D call TRBD1 (6 bases). V was trimmed by 3 bases and J by 8 bases, leaving 12 bases between them. The CDR3 is made up of 13 amino acids. The germline V gene has CDR1 SGHNT and CDR2 YYREEE (reference sequence). CDR3 loop: CASSSGAGDIQYF. CDR3 DNA: TGTGCCAGCAGCTCAGGGGCAGGAGACATTCAGTACTTC.

This chain's CDR3 is CASSARPPSGWNEQFF. In DNA, the CDR3 is TGCGCCAGCAGTGCTAGGCCCCCTAGCGGGTGGAATGAGCAGTTCTTC. J is TRBJ2-1 and V is TRBV10-2; 8 bases fit TRBD2. V gave up 4 bases and J gave up 7 bases; unmatched junction bases: 12. The length of the CDR3 is 16 residues. Germline CDR1 WSHSY, CDR2 SAAADI.

The gene calls are TRBV5-4 and TRBJ1-2, with a tentative D call TRBD1 (6 bases). The germline V gene encodes CDR1 SGHNT and CDR2 YYREEE (reference sequence). V lost 1 base, J lost 3 bases, and 13 bases lay in between. The CDR3 sequence is 15 residues long. The CDR3 DNA follows: TGTGCCAGCAGCTTGAGGGCAGGGGCGGACTATGGCTACACCTTC. Translation: CASSLRAGADYGYTF.

J is TRBJ2-2 and V is TRBV10-3; D may correspond to TRBD1 or TRBD2 (5 bases each). This CDR3 is built from 16 residues. Looked up from germline, CDR1 is ENHRY and CDR2 is SYGVKD. V lost 5 bases and J 2 bases, leaving 15 bases between the germline ends. The CDR3 DNA reads TGTGCCATCAGTTCACAATGGGGGTCCAACACCGGGGAGCTGTTTTTT. Translation: CAISSQWGSNTGELFF.

This clone is a singleton in its sample. This chain uses TRBV28 with TRBJ2-1; TRBD2 might be the D (6 bases). The CDR3 contains 15 residues. Trimming shortened V by 6 bases and J by 8 bases, and 20 bases separated the two germline ends. The V gene's germline CDR1 is MDHEN and CDR2 SYDVKM. The CDR3 nucleotides read TGTGCCAGCAGGACAAAGCGGGTTTTGGTCCATGAGCAGTTCTTC. Protein sequence: CASRTKRVLVHEQFF.

This chain links TRBV30 with TRBJ2-2; D is undetermined. Trimming cost V 4 bases and J 1 base, with 19 bases left between them. CDR1 is GTSNPN and CDR2 is SVGIG in the germline V gene (reference sequence). The CDR3 spans 17 residues. The CDR3 region has the DNA TGTGCCTGGAATAGGTGGAGAGGCCAGGAGAACACCGGGGAGCTGTTTTTT. Translating it yields CAWNRWRGQENTGELFF.

This chain uses TRBV7-8 with TRBJ2-2, with TRBD1 as a possible D gene (6 bases). The CDR3 extends over 15 amino acids. In germline, CDR1 is SGHVS, CDR2 FQNEAQ. V was shortened by 5 bases and J by 5 bases, with 15 bases between the two germline ends. The CDR3 is CASSTPDRKTGELFF. In nucleotides, the CDR3 is TGTGCCAGCAGCACCCCGGACAGAAAGACCGGGGAGCTGTTTTTT. Supplemented by reference TRBV7-8 and TRBJ2-2, the full variable domain reads GAGVSQSPRYKVAKRGQDVALRCDPISGHVSLFWYQQALGQGPEFLTYFQNEAQLDKSGLPSDRFFAERPEGSVSTLKIQRTQQEDSAVYLCASSTPDRKTGELFFGEGSRLTVL.

V is TRBV6-5 and J is TRBJ1-5; D possibly corresponds to TRBD1 (6 bases). V was cut by 5 bases and J by 4 bases, with 15 bases left in between. This CDR3 comprises 15 residues. Germline CDR1 is MNHEY and CDR2 is SVGAGI. CDR3 loop: CASSPSGGGNQPQHF. CDR3 bases: TGTGCCAGCAGTCCGTCCGGGGGCGGGAATCAGCCCCAGCATTTT.

The V gene is TRBV10-3, the J gene TRBJ2-1, with TRBD1 identical over 9 bases. V gave up 9 bases and J gave up 8 bases; unmatched junction bases: 5. This CDR3 is 12 amino acids long. Germline values: CDR1 ENHRY, CDR2 SYGVKD. The CDR3 nucleotides are TGTGCCATATCGGACAGGGGTGATGAGCAGTTCTTC. The encoded protein is CAISDRGDEQFF.

This clone was detected many times. The gene calls are TRBV5-1 and TRBJ2-7; 9 bases are a match to TRBD1. Germline V gene lookup returns CDR1 SGHRS and CDR2 YFSETQ. Germline trimming cut 7 bases from V and 7 bases from J; bases unmatched to any gene: 12. The CDR3 contains 14 residues. The CDR3 here is CASAPGQGVVEQYF. CDR3 nucleotide sequence: TGCGCCAGCGCCCCGGGACAGGGCGTTGTTGAGCAGTACTTC.